This T cell receptor (beta chain) was sequenced for a study of T cell repertoires in cytomegalovirus infection. About the study: Epitope selection comprised recently identified HLA-C-restricted CMV epitopes and well-studied HLA-B-restricted CMV epitopes.

As concerns this clonotype: Its target is not known.

Broader study findings: Totalled public TCR beta family frequency picked out people who carried CMV plus the relevant HLA. The study found HLA-C-restricted CMV-specific TCR beta clonotypes dominating the ex vivo response.

TCRdb processed the reads anew with MiXCR; each CDR3 protein has one entry. This table holds around 360,000 distinct CDR3 sequences, about a third found once. CDR3 length equals 13 residues. Germline CDR1 LNHDA, CDR2 SQIVND (reference sequence). Between the trimmed V and J ends, which lost 4 bases and 4 bases, there was a span of 10 bases. The material was cultured PBMCs, obtained from culture after CMV antigen stimulation. The TCR originated in a human donor in good health (CMV status not recorded). Some clones in this sample may be carry-over from other donors' samples. J is TRBJ1-2 and V is TRBV19; D may be TRBD1 (6 bases). This CDR3 is CASSRDKLYGYTF. The CDR3 DNA is TGTGCCAGTAGTAGGGACAAGCTCTATGGCTACACCTTC.